This TCR beta chain originates from a study of shared clonotypes between healthy human individuals. For the study at large: CD4 naive cells filled three plates per donor, CD4 memory three, CD8 naive two and CD8 memory one. Study results and limitations: Naive subsets generally had larger estimated richness than memory subsets.

Worth noting for this clone: What it binds is unknown.

CD45RO negativity and positive selection for CCR7 defined naive CD8 cells, a population that excluded terminally differentiated effector memory CD45RA+ cells. Donors comprised only Caucasian adults living in Nashville, Tennessee. Germline CDR1 MNHEY, CDR2 SMNVEV (reference sequence). The CDR3 contains 16 residues. V lost 0 bases and J lost 1; bases outside the gene matches: 5. TCRdb keeps only in-frame clones here, not all; method: immunoSEQ multiplex PCR. The data hold millions of clones, with approximately 95% observed a single time. The origin of this receptor is a young man in good health. V and J are TRBV27 and TRBJ2-7, with 8 bases identical to TRBD2. Sequencing input: naive CD8+ T cells sorted from blood. CDR3 bases: TGTGCCAGCAGTTTATCGGTGACTAGCGCTTCCTACGAGCAGTACTTC. Amino acids: CASSLSVTSASYEQYF.